This TCR beta chain appears in the sequencing data of a study of breast tumors, draining lymph nodes, adjacent tissues (dated by TCRdb to the mid-2010s). Broadly, across the study: The study compared TCR beta repertoires across tumor, adjacent nontumor tissue and axillary lymph nodes from breast cancer patients. In human breast cancer, the study set out to assess how tumor, surrounding tissue and draining lymph node repertoires relate to one another and whether T cells might be exchanged between them.

Results and caveats for the whole study, not just this receptor: Tumors showed preferential V and J gene usage, and their T-cell repertoire diversity fell below that of lymph nodes yet above that of nontumor tissue. The similarity between tumor and nontumor tissue repertoires was significantly greater in luminal-like breast cancer than in basal-like breast cancer. The conclusion that tumor T cells originate in lymph nodes was presented as consistent with a hypothesis rather than as directly demonstrated. The data were considered consistent with most tumor T cells being derived from the lymph node and subsequently expanding within tumor tissue.

Its CDR3 holds 13 amino acids, cysteine through phenylalanine. The entry retains the CDR3 DNA only, 39 bases that are in frame from base 1. Based on the germline V gene (reference sequence), the CDR1 and CDR2 sequences are DFQATT and SNEGSKA. Deletion took 0 bases off V and 5 bases off J, with a span of 10 bases between the germline ends. The listed sequencing device is Illumina HiSeq 2000. Multiplex PCR amplification was used to build the TCR beta chain libraries. The amplified TCR beta chain products were analyzed by high-throughput sequencing. TCRdb reran the public reads through fastp at Q25 and MiXCR, keeping productive beta chains. All rows with the same CDR3 protein become a single entry with the most common DNA and genes. This sample gives around 50,000 distinct CDR3 sequences in total; about 23% of them show up just once. Approximately 8.2% of the sample goes to the ten largest clones. Details on this clonotype: This receptor's antigen is unknown. No much larger clonotype is one base removed from it; base qualities were not supplied.

Material for sequencing was breast tumor tissue. The clonotype was recovered from a female donor with breast cancer. Some clones in this sample may be carry-over from other donors' samples. The rearrangement joined TRBV20-1 to TRBJ2-5; no D segment can be confidently identified. The CDR3 in this case is CSARDLYGETQYF. The DNA sequence is as follows: TGCAGTGCTAGAGATCTATACGGGGAGACCCAGTACTTC.